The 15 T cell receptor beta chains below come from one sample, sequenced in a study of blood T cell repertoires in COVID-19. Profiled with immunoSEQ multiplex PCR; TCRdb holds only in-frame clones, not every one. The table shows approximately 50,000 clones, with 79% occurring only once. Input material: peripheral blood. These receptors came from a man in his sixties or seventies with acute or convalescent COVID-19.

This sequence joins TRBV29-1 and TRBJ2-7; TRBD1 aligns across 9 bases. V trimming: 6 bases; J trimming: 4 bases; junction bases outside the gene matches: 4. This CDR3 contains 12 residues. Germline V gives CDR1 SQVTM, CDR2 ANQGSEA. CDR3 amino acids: CSVADRGYEQYF. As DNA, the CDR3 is TGCAGCGTGGCGGACAGGGGATACGAGCAGTACTTC.

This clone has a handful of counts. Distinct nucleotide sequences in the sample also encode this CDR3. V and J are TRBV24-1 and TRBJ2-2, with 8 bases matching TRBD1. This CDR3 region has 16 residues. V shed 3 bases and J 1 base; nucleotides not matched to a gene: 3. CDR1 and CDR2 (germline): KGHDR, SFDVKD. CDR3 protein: CATSDPGTGNTGELFF. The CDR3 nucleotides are TGTGCCACCAGTGATCCCGGGACAGGGAACACCGGGGAGCTGTTTTTT.

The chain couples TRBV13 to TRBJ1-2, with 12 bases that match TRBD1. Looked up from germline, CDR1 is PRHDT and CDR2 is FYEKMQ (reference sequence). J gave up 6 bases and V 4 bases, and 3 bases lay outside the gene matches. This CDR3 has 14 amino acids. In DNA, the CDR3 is TGTGCCAGCAGCTGGGGACAGGGGGCGGATGGCTACACCTTC. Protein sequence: CASSWGQGADGYTF.

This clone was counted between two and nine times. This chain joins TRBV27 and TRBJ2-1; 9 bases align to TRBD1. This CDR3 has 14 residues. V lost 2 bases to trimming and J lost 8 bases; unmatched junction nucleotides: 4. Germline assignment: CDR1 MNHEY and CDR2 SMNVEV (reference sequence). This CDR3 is CASSLGTGFDEQFF. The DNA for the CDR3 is TGTGCCAGCAGTTTAGGGACAGGGTTCGATGAGCAGTTCTTC.

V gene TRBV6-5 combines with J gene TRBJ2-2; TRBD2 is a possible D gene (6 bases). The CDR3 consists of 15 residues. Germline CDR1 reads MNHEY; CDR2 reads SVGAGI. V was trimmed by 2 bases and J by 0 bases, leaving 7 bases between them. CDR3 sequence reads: CASSYGLTNTGELFF. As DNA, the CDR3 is TGTGCCAGCAGTTACGGACTAACGAACACCGGGGAGCTGTTTTTT.

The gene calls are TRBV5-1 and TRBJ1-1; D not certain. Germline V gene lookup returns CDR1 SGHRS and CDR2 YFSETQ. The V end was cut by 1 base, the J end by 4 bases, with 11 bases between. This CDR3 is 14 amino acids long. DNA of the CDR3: TGCGCCAGCAGCTTGACCGCGGATCCCACTGAAGCTTTCTTT. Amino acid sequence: CASSLTADPTEAFF. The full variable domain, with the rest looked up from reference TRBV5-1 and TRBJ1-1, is KAGVTQTPRYLIKTRGQQVTLSCSPISGHRSVSWYQQTPGQGLQFLFEYFSETQRNKGNFPGRFSGRQFSNSRSEMNVSTLELGDSALYLCASSLTADPTEAFFGQGTRLTVV.

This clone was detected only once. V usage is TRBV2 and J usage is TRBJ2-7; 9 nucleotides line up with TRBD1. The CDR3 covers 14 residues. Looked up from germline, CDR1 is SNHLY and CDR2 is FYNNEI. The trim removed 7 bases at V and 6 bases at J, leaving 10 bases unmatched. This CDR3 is CASTATGGSSEQYF. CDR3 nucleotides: TGTGCCAGCACCGCTACAGGGGGCTCGAGCGAGCAGTACTTC.

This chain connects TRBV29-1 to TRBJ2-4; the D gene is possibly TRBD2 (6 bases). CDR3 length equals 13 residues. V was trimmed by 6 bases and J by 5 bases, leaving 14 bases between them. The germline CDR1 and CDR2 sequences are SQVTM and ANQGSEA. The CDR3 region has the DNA TGCAGCGTGACCGTGAGGGAGGAAAACATTCAGTACTTC. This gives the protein CSVTVREENIQYF.

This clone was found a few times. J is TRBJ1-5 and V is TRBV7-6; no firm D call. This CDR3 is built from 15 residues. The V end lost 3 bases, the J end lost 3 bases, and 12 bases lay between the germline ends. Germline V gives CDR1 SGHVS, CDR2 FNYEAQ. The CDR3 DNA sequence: TGTGCCAGCAGCTTGTCCTCGGGATTCAATCAGCCCCAGCATTTT. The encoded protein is CASSLSSGFNQPQHF.

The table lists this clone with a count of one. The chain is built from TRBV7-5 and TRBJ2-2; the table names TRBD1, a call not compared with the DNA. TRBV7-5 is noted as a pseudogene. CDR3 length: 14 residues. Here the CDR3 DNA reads TGTGCCAGAAGCTCAGGCCAGAACACCGGGGAGCTGTTTTTT. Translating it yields CARSSGQNTGELFF.

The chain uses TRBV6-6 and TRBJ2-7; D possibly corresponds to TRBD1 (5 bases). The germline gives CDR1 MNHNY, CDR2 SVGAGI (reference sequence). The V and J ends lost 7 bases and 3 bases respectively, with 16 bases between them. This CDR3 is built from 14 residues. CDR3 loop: CASTRDSKDYEQYF. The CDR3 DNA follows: TGTGCCAGCACGCGTGACAGTAAAGACTACGAGCAGTACTTC.

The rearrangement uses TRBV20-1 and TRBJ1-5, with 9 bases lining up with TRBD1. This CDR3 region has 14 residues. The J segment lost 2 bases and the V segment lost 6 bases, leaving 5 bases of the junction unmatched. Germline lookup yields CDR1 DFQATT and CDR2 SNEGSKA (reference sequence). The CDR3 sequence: CSASRTGGNQPQHF. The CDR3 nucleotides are TGCAGTGCGAGTAGGACAGGGGGCAATCAGCCCCAGCATTTT.

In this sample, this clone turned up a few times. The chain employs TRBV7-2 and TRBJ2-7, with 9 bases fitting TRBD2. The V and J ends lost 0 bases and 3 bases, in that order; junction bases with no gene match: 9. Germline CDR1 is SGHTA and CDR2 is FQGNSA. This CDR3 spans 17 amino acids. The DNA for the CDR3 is TGTGCCAGCAGCTTAGCGCACCGAGCGGGAGGTATCTACGAGCAGTACTTC. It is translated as CASSLAHRAGGIYEQYF.

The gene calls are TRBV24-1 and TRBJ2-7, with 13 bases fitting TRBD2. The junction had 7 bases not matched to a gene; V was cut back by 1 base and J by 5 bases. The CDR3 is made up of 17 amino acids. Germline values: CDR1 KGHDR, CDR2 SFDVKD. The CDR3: CATSDFRLAGGAHEQYF. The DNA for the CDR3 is TGTGCCACCAGTGATTTTCGACTAGCGGGAGGAGCCCACGAGCAGTACTTC.

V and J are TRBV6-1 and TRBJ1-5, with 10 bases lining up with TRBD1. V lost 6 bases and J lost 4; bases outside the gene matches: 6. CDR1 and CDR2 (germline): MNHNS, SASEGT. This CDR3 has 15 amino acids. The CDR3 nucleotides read TGTGCCAGCAGCTTAGACAGGGGGCGGAATCAGCCCCAGCATTTT. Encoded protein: CASSLDRGRNQPQHF.